The clone carrying this T cell receptor beta chain showed up just a few times. The use of a sample-barcoded 5' primer and a J-beta primer mix characterized a second PCR of roughly 6 to 11 cycles. TCRdb re-analysed the 5' RACE reads in MiXCR, keeping a single row per CDR3 protein. This table has 1,800,000 or so distinct CDR3 sequences, 30% to 40% appearing once. This sample is part of a study of blood T cells in healthy people across ages. For the study at large: About one barcoded TCR beta cDNA was captured per two T cells.

Investigators took around 10 milliliters of peripheral blood from every donor. Germline V gene data show CDR1 as ENHRY and CDR2 as SYGVKD. Trimming removed 4 bases from V and 3 bases from J, with 10 bases in between. This CDR3 has 13 amino acids. This clonotype was sampled from a human donor in good health. The J gene is TRBJ2-7, the V gene TRBV10-3; D not resolved. The material sequenced was blood. The CDR3 DNA is TGTGCCATCAGTGCGGTGCCCTACTACGAGCAGTACTTC. Protein sequence: CAISAVPYYEQYF.